What follows are 8 T cell receptor beta chains derived from one specimen sequenced in a study of blood T cell repertoires in COVID-19. The repertoire was sequenced with immunoSEQ multiplex PCR; TCRdb's copy has only in-frame clones and lacks some. This sample carries roughly 40,000 clones, over 75% of them seen once, and the ten largest clones take just under 9%. Sequenced: peripheral blood. These receptors all come from a man aged 30-40 years with active or convalescent COVID-19.

This clone has only one observation. CDR3 protein: CASSPGYRDGYTF. The CDR3 DNA reads as TGTGCCAGTAGTCCTGGGTACAGGGACGGCTACACCTTC. This chain uses TRBV19 with TRBJ1-2; D possibly corresponds to TRBD1 (6 bases). With 5 bases removed from V and 8 bases from J, the gap between germline ends came to 15 bases. CDR3 length equals 13 residues. Germline assignment: CDR1 LNHDA and CDR2 SQIVND (reference sequence).

This clone was counted once. Compared with germline, one end of the junction differs, possibly owing to a read error. The V and J genes are TRBV6-5 and TRBJ2-1; a possible D gene is TRBD2 (5 bases). CDR3 length: 16 amino acids. CDR1 and CDR2 from the germline V gene are MNHEY and SVGAGI. In DNA, the CDR3 is TGTGCCAGCAGTCACTCCGTGGGCTCGGGGTACAATGAGCAGTTCTTC. Protein product: CASSHSVGSGYNEQFF.

The chain links TRBV7-8 to TRBJ1-6, with 7 positions matching TRBD1. The V segment lost 5 bases and the J segment 4 bases; nucleotides outside the gene matches: 5. The CDR3 consists of 15 residues. Germline V lookup: CDR1 SGHVS, CDR2 FQNEAQ. The CDR3 DNA reads as TGTGCCAGCAGCCCCCAGGGACAGTATAATTCACCCCTCCACTTT. It specifies CASSPQGQYNSPLHF.

CDR3 bases: TGTGCCAGCACTGGACATGTGCCCTCCTACGAGCAGTACTTC. This encodes CASTGHVPSYEQYF. V gene TRBV6-5 combines with J gene TRBJ2-7; a possible D gene is TRBD1 (5 bases). The ends were cut back, 7 bases at V and 0 bases at J, with 13 bases in the middle. The germline gives CDR1 MNHEY, CDR2 SVGAGI. The CDR3 covers 14 residues.

The chain links TRBV5-1 to TRBJ1-4; TRBD1 agrees at 7 bases. Germline lookup yields CDR1 SGHRS and CDR2 YFSETQ. The trim removed 0 bases at V and 7 bases at J, leaving 6 bases unmatched. The CDR3 contains 15 residues. The CDR3 bases are TGCGCCAGCAGCTTGGTTGGCGGGACAGTTGAAAAACTGTTTTTT. Translated: CASSLVGGTVEKLFF.

This clone appeared a few times. The chain couples TRBV2 to TRBJ2-2; 7 bases fit TRBD1. Germline V gene data show CDR1 as SNHLY and CDR2 as FYNNEI. The CDR3 spans 14 residues. The J segment lost 4 bases and the V segment lost 7 bases, leaving 6 bases of the junction unmatched. CDR3 coding DNA: TGTGCCAGCACCTGGGGACAGCCCACCGGGGAGCTGTTTTTT. It is translated as CASTWGQPTGELFF.

The V and J genes are TRBV5-1 and TRBJ2-2, with 9 bases that match TRBD1. With 4 bases clipped from V and 5 bases from J, the junction kept 3 bases outside the gene matches. The CDR3 spans 14 residues. Germline values: CDR1 SGHRS, CDR2 YFSETQ. The DNA of the CDR3 is TGCGCCAGCAGCAGGGGACAGGGTACCGGGGAGCTGTTTTTT. Translation gives CASSRGQGTGELFF.

V is TRBV27 and J is TRBJ1-2; perhaps TRBD1 as D (6 bases). Germline CDR1 is MNHEY and CDR2 is SMNVEV (reference sequence). CDR3 size: 15 residues. Trimming stripped 4 bases from V and 5 bases from J, with 17 bases between. DNA for the CDR3: TGTGCCAGCAGTTGGGCCTCCGGGACAAGTTATGGCTACACCTTC. Translating gives CASSWASGTSYGYTF.